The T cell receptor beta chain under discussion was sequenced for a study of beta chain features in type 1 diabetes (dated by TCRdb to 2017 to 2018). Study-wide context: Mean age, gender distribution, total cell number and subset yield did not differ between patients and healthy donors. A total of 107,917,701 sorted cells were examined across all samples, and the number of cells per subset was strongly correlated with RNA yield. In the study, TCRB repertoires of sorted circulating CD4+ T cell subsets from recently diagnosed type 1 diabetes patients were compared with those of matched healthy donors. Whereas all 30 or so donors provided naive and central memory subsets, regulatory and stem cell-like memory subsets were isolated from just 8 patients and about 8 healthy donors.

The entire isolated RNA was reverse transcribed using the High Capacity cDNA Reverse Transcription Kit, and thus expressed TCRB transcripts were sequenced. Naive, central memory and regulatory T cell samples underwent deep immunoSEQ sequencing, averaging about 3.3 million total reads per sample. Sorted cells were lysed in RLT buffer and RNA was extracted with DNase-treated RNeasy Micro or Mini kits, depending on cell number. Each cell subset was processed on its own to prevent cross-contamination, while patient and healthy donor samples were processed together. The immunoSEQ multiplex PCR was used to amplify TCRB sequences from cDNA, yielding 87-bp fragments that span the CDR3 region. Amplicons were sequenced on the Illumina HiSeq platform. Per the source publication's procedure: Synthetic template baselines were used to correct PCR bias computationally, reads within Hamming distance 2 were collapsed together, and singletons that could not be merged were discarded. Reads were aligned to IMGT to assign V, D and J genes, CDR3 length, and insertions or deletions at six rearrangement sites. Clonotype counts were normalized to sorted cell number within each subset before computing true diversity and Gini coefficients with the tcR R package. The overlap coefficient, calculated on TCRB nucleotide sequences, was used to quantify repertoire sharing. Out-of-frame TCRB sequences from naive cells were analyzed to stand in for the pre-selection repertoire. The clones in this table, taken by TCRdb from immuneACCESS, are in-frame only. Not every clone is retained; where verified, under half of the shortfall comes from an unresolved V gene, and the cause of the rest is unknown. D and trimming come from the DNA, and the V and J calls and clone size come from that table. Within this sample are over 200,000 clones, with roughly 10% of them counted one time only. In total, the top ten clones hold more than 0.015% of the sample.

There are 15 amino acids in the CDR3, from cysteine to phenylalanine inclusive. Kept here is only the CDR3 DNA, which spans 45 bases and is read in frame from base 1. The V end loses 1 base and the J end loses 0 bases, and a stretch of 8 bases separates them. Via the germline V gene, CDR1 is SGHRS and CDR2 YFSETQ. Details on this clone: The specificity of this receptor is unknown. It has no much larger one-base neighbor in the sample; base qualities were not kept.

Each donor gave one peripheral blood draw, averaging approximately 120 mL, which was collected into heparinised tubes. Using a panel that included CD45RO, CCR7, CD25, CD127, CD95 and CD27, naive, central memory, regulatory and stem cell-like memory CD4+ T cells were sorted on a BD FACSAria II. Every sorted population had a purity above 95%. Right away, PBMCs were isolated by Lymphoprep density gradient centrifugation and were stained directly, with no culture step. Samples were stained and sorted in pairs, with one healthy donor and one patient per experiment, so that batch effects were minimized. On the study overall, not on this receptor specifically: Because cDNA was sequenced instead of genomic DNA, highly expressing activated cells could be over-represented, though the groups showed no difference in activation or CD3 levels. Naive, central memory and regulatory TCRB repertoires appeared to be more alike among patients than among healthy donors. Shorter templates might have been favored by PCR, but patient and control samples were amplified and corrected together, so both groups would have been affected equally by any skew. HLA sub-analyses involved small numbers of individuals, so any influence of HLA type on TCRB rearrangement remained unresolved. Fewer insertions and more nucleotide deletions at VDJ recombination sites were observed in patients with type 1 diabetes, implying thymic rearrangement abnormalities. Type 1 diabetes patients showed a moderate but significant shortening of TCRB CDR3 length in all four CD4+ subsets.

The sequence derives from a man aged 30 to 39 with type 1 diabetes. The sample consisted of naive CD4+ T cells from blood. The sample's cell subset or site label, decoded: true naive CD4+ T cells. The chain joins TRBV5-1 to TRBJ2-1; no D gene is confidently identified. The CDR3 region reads CASSLNSNSYNEQFF. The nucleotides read TGCGCCAGCAGCTTGAATAGTAACTCCTACAATGAGCAGTTCTTC. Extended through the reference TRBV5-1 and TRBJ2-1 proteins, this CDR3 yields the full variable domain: KAGVTQTPRYLIKTRGQQVTLSCSPISGHRSVSWYQQTPGQGLQFLFEYFSETQRNKGNFPGRFSGRQFSNSRSEMNVSTLELGDSALYLCASSLNSNSYNEQFFGPGTRLTVL.